The present T cell receptor beta chain was sequenced within a study of preoperative IRX-2 immunotherapy in early breast cancer. This clone showed up just once. Method: immunoSEQ multiplex PCR; TCRdb's copy keeps in-frame clones and lacks some. Of approximately 25,000 clones in the sample, about 75% are singletons; the top ten hold 5.5% to 8%. Treatment described: preoperative locoregional IRX-2 cytokine immunotherapy. Trimming cost V 3 bases and J 5 bases, with 16 bases left between them. The CDR3 spans 15 residues. The V gene's germline CDR1 is SGHNT and CDR2 YENEEA. The clonotype was recovered from a human donor with breast cancer. V usage is TRBV11-3 and J usage is TRBJ1-2, with a tentative D call TRBD1 (5 bases). The specimen comprised lymph node tissue, sampled after IRX-2 immunotherapy. For the CDR3, the DNA is TGTGCCAGCAGCTTGGTGGGAGTAGGGACTTATGGCTACACCTTC. It yields the protein CASSLVGVGTYGYTF.